These 30 T cell receptor beta chains were all obtained from the same sample, sequenced in a study of control samples from healthy donors and cancer patients. The assay was immunoSEQ multiplex PCR, and TCRdb's table has in-frame clones only and misses some. This table holds 100,000 to 150,000 clones, roughly 90% found once. Sequencing was carried out using blood. The receptors come from a man in his forties in good health.

The chain combines TRBV3-1 (or the pseudogene TRBV3-2) with TRBJ1-2; perhaps TRBD1 as D (5 bases). The CDR3 spans 15 residues. V was clipped by 0 bases and J by 4 bases, with 12 bases between them. The germline V gene has CDR1 LGHDT and CDR2 YNNKEL (reference sequence). The CDR3 sequence: CASSQDGGGGYGYTF. The CDR3 nucleotides are TGTGCCAGCAGCCAAGATGGGGGGGGTGGCTATGGCTACACCTTC.

The chain couples TRBV1 to TRBJ1-4; TRBD1 is the table's D call, not checked against the DNA. TRBV1 is marked as a pseudogene. CDR3 size: 18 residues. The CDR3 nucleotides are TGCACCAGCAGCCAAGATACACAGGGTGGGTCAACTAATGAAAAACTGTTTTTT. This codes for CTSSQDTQGGSTNEKLFF.

This clone came up a few times. The V and J genes are TRBV4-1 and TRBJ1-1; D is perhaps TRBD1 (5 bases). This CDR3 has 14 residues. V was cut by 4 bases and J by 1 base, with 10 bases left in between. Germline V gene data show CDR1 as MGHRA and CDR2 as YSYEKL. The CDR3 region is CASSRLTGNTEAFF. In DNA, the CDR3 is TGCGCCAGCAGCCGCCTAACAGGGAACACTGAAGCTTTCTTT.

This chain joins TRBV5-6 and TRBJ2-1; weak D call: TRBD1 (6 bases). There are 15 residues in the CDR3. Germline V gives CDR1 SGHDT, CDR2 YYEEEE. V was shortened by 0 bases and J by 4 bases, with 11 bases between the two germline ends. DNA of the CDR3: TGTGCCAGCAGCTTGGAATGGACAGAGTACAATGAGCAGTTCTTC. It is translated as CASSLEWTEYNEQFF. Drawing the rest from reference TRBV5-6 and TRBJ2-1, the complete variable domain is DAGVTQSPTHLIKTRGQQVTLRCSPKSGHDTVSWYQQALGQGPQFIFQYYEEEERQRGNFPDRFSGHQFPNYSSELNVNALLLGDSALYLCASSLEWTEYNEQFFGPGTRLTVL.

This chain links TRBV18 with TRBJ2-1; tentatively, D is TRBD1 (6 bases). The CDR3 sequence is 16 residues long. The germline V gene has CDR1 KGHSH and CDR2 LQKENI. Trimming stripped 6 bases from V and 0 bases from J, with 15 bases between. The CDR3 loop is CASSYPGQSSYNEQFF. Here the CDR3 DNA reads TGTGCCAGCTCGTATCCGGGACAAAGCTCCTACAATGAGCAGTTCTTC.

The chain carries TRBV10-1 and TRBJ1-1; D not certain. Germline loops: CDR1 WNHNN, CDR2 SYGVQD (reference sequence). The CDR3 totals 14 residues. The V end lost 0 bases, the J end lost 1 base, and 6 bases lay between the germline ends. The CDR3 sequence: CASSESAKNTEAFF. CDR3 DNA sequence: TGCGCCAGCAGTGAGTCGGCGAAGAACACTGAAGCTTTCTTT.

The V gene is TRBV28, the J gene TRBJ2-2; possible D gene TRBD2, 7 bases. The CDR3 covers 16 residues. Trimming removed 5 bases at V and 4 bases at J, with 17 bases between. Germline CDR1 MDHEN, CDR2 SYDVKM. The CDR3 here is CASSPGGGAGTGELFF. The DNA of the CDR3 is TGTGCCAGCAGTCCCGGTGGGGGGGCGGGCACCGGGGAGCTGTTTTTT.

The chain joins TRBV5-5 to TRBJ2-2; 7 bases match TRBD1. Losses at the gene ends were 4 bases for V and 4 bases for J; bases not matched to a gene: 4. CDR1 SGHKS and CDR2 YYEKEE come from the germline V gene (reference sequence). There are 14 residues in the CDR3. The CDR3 loop reads CASSRDRPTGELFF. As DNA, the CDR3 is TGTGCCAGCAGCCGGGACAGACCCACCGGGGAGCTGTTTTTT.

The rearrangement joins TRBV18 to TRBJ2-3; 12 nucleotides align to TRBD1. Unmatched junction bases numbered 4, after V lost 6 bases and J lost 3 bases. The CDR3 runs to 15 residues. CDR1 is KGHSH, CDR2 LQKENI, per germline. The CDR3 loop is CASSGGQGATDTQYF. The CDR3 region has the DNA TGTGCCAGCTCGGGGGGACAGGGGGCAACAGATACGCAGTATTTT.

The J gene is TRBJ1-2, the V gene TRBV10-3, with a weak D call TRBD1 (5 bases). V was cut by 3 bases and J by 8 bases, with 13 bases left in between. CDR1 is ENHRY, CDR2 SYGVKD, per germline. CDR3 length equals 13 residues. CDR3 sequence: CAISESRVEGYTF. CDR3 coding DNA: TGTGCCATCAGTGAATCCAGGGTTGAGGGCTACACCTTC.

This clone was recorded only once. V and J are TRBV5-1 and TRBJ2-5; the match to TRBD2 covers 8 bases. CDR1 is SGHRS and CDR2 is YFSETQ in the germline V gene. The CDR3 sequence is 15 residues long. With V trimmed by 0 bases and J by 5 bases, 6 bases remained unmatched. The CDR3 DNA reads as TGCGCCAGCAGCTTGGCCAGCGGGGGCCGGGAGACCCAGTACTTC. Its translation: CASSLASGGRETQYF. Full variable domain (outside the CDR3, taken from reference TRBV5-1 and TRBJ2-5): KAGVTQTPRYLIKTRGQQVTLSCSPISGHRSVSWYQQTPGQGLQFLFEYFSETQRNKGNFPGRFSGRQFSNSRSEMNVSTLELGDSALYLCASSLASGGRETQYFGPGTRLLVL.

The chain links TRBV6-5 to TRBJ2-7; possible D gene TRBD1, 5 bases. This CDR3 region has 14 residues. The germline V gene has CDR1 MNHEY and CDR2 SVGAGI. The ends were cut back, 7 bases at V and 4 bases at J, with 17 bases in the middle. CDR3 coding DNA: TGTGCCAGCACCAGCACCCAGGGCTGGTACGAGCAGTACTTC. Its translation is CASTSTQGWYEQYF.

The V call is TRBV19, the J call TRBJ1-3; D perhaps matches TRBD1 (5 bases). The CDR3 spans 15 residues. V lost 9 bases and J lost 0, with 15 bases in between. Germline-derived CDR1 and CDR2 are LNHDA and SQIVND (reference sequence). The CDR3 coding sequence is TGTGCCAGCGCGGGACGTCTAAACTCTGGAAACACCATATATTTT. Its protein product is CASAGRLNSGNTIYF.

This chain connects TRBV7-8 to TRBJ2-3; either TRBD1 or TRBD2 may fit D (5 bases each). Trimming stripped 5 bases from V and 4 bases from J, with 22 bases between. CDR1 and CDR2 from the germline V gene are SGHVS and FQNEAQ. There are 17 residues in the CDR3. CDR3 DNA sequence: TGTGCCAGCAGCCCTACGGGGCTGTCTCACCCGGCAGATACGCAGTATTTT. Translating it yields CASSPTGLSHPADTQYF.

This chain uses TRBV19 with TRBJ1-6, with D tentatively TRBD1 (6 bases). Germline CDR1 LNHDA, CDR2 SQIVND (reference sequence). Trimming stripped 6 bases from V and 1 base from J, with 7 bases between. The length of the CDR3 is 14 residues. The chain's CDR3 is CASRGTSYNSPLHF. CDR3 coding DNA: TGTGCCAGTAGGGGGACATCCTATAATTCACCCCTCCACTTT.

The V and J genes are TRBV2 and TRBJ1-1; perhaps TRBD1 as D (5 bases). The V end was cut by 2 bases, the J end by 4 bases, with 14 bases between. The V gene's germline CDR1 is SNHLY and CDR2 FYNNEI. This CDR3 spans 15 amino acids. The CDR3, as DNA: TGTGCCAGCAGTGAAACTTCGCCGGGGGGCACTGAAGCTTTCTTT. As protein: CASSETSPGGTEAFF.

CDR3 loop: CSARPRPEAFF. In nucleotides, the CDR3 is TGCAGTGCTAGACCCCGCCCTGAAGCTTTCTTT. The gene calls are TRBV20-1 and TRBJ1-1; the D is unclear. Germline lookup yields CDR1 DFQATT and CDR2 SNEGSKA (reference sequence). V lost 2 bases, J lost 6 bases, and 7 bases lay in between. This CDR3 has 11 amino acids.

This sequence joins TRBV13 and TRBJ2-2, with D perhaps TRBD1 or TRBD2 (7 bases each). The germline gives CDR1 PRHDT, CDR2 FYEKMQ (reference sequence). This CDR3 comprises 17 residues. Trimming removed 6 bases from V and 0 bases from J, with 17 bases in between. The chain's CDR3 is CASSPGGGQPNTGELFF. CDR3 DNA sequence: TGTGCCAGCAGTCCAGGGGGGGGACAACCGAACACCGGGGAGCTGTTTTTT.

The V call is TRBV18, the J call TRBJ2-2, with 7 positions matching TRBD1. V shed 8 bases and J 5 bases; nucleotides not matched to a gene: 8. The CDR3 is 14 amino acids. Germline CDR1 is KGHSH and CDR2 is LQKENI. The DNA of the CDR3 is TGTGCCAGCGACAGGGCGCTGGGGACCGGGGAGCTGTTTTTT. Its protein is CASDRALGTGELFF.

V gene TRBV19 combines with J gene TRBJ2-2; 8 bases line up with TRBD1. The CDR3 extends over 14 amino acids. Trimming removed 2 bases from V and 8 bases from J; junction bases left unmatched: 4. Germline-derived CDR1 and CDR2 are LNHDA and SQIVND (reference sequence). CDR3 residues: CASSINRDRGELFF. The CDR3 coding sequence is TGTGCCAGTAGTATAAACAGGGACAGGGGGGAGCTGTTTTTT.

The genes are TRBV9 and TRBJ1-2; D gene unclear. Germline CDR1 reads SGDLS; CDR2 reads YYNGEE. The CDR3 totals 11 residues. Trimming left V 3 bases short and J 1 base short, with 1 base between. The CDR3 region has the DNA TGTGCCAGCAGCGATAACTATGGCTACACCTTC. Translating it yields CASSDNYGYTF.

The chain is built from TRBV3-1 (or the pseudogene TRBV3-2) and TRBJ2-5, with a weak D call TRBD1 (5 bases). The CDR3 totals 12 residues. Germline CDR1 is LGHDT and CDR2 is YNNKEL (reference sequence). Trimming removed 3 bases at V and 3 bases at J, with 5 bases between. The CDR3 DNA reads TGTGCCAGCAGCCAGACAGAAGAGACCCAGTACTTC. This codes for CASSQTEETQYF.

V usage is TRBV6-9 and J usage is TRBJ1-1; D is unresolved. In germline, CDR1 is MNHGY, CDR2 SVAAGI. Trimming took off 0 bases at V and 2 bases at J, with 7 bases between the two ends. This CDR3 has 14 amino acids. CDR3 sequence: CASSYSSTNTEAFF. CDR3 DNA: TGTGCCAGCAGTTATTCTTCGACCAACACTGAAGCTTTCTTT.

The gene calls are TRBV30 and TRBJ1-1; D gene ambiguous. Trimming stripped 2 bases from V and 2 bases from J, with 24 bases between. The CDR3 runs 18 residues. Germline values: CDR1 GTSNPN, CDR2 SVGIG (reference sequence). The CDR3 is CAWSLLLPGILTNTEAFF. Written as DNA, the CDR3 is TGTGCCTGGAGTCTCCTGCTCCCGGGTATCCTCACAAACACTGAAGCTTTCTTT.

The rearrangement joins TRBV3-1 (or the pseudogene TRBV3-2) to TRBJ1-1, with 9 positions matching TRBD1. The germline V gene encodes CDR1 LGHDT and CDR2 YNNKEL (reference sequence). Unmatched junction bases numbered 10, after V lost 3 bases and J lost 5 bases. The CDR3 totals 16 residues. The CDR3: CASSHIPGQGRTEAFF. CDR3 nucleotides: TGTGCCAGCAGCCATATACCGGGACAGGGAAGGACTGAAGCTTTCTTT.

The chain carries TRBV6-5 and TRBJ2-3, with 8 bases fitting TRBD2. V shed 11 bases and J 5 bases; nucleotides not matched to a gene: 12. Looked up from germline, CDR1 is MNHEY and CDR2 is SVGAGI. This CDR3 comprises 14 residues. CDR3 loop: CASGGSGARDTQYF. DNA for the CDR3: TGTGCCTCGGGTGGTAGCGGGGCCCGAGATACGCAGTATTTT.

V and J are TRBV7-2 and TRBJ1-2, with a tentative D call TRBD1 (6 bases). V was trimmed by 5 bases and J by 1 base, leaving 14 bases between them. The CDR3 has 15 amino acids. Germline V CDR1 and CDR2: SGHTA, FQGNSA. This CDR3 reads CASSTRQAHNYGYTF. The CDR3 coding sequence is TGTGCCAGCAGCACCAGACAGGCCCATAACTATGGCTACACCTTC.

CDR3 protein: CASSSGDYNEQFF. The CDR3 DNA reads as TGTGCCAGCAGTTCGGGGGATTACAATGAGCAGTTCTTC. The rearrangement uses TRBV5-6 and TRBJ2-1; D is perhaps TRBD2 (6 bases). V lost 5 bases and J 4 bases, leaving 10 bases between the germline ends. The CDR3 length is 13 residues. The germline CDR1 and CDR2 sequences are SGHDT and YYEEEE.

The chain employs TRBV2 and TRBJ2-7; D not certain. Looked up from germline, CDR1 is SNHLY and CDR2 is FYNNEI. This CDR3 contains 13 residues. The ends were cut back, 8 bases at V and 0 bases at J, with 11 bases in the middle. CDR3 in amino acids: CASLGRTSYEQYF. DNA for the CDR3: TGTGCCAGCCTCGGCAGGACCTCCTACGAGCAGTACTTC.

The genes are TRBV7-8 and TRBJ2-5, with 9 nucleotides matching TRBD2. The length of the CDR3 is 15 residues. The junction had 11 bases not matched to a gene; V was cut back by 5 bases and J by 7 bases. CDR1 and CDR2 (germline): SGHVS, FQNEAQ. CDR3 sequence: CASSPRTSARRTQYF. Here the CDR3 DNA reads TGTGCCAGCAGCCCGAGGACTAGCGCTAGACGGACCCAGTACTTC.